The clone carrying this T cell receptor beta chain was observed a few times. The target antigen is unknown. This sample was taken from a study of blood T cells in healthy people across ages. Study outcomes and limitations: Naive T cell percentage by flow cytometry tracked strongly with beta diversity.

Germline lookup yields CDR1 SGHKS and CDR2 YYEKEE (reference sequence). V trimming: 4 bases; J trimming: 4 bases; junction bases outside the gene matches: 14. The CDR3 spans 17 residues. It was with a sample-barcoded 5' primer and a J-beta primer mix that a second PCR of roughly 7 to 11 cycles was run. TCRdb re-called the 5' RACE reads with MiXCR, one entry per CDR3 protein. Here the sample spans about a million distinct CDR3 sequences, roughly two fifths being singletons. The material sequenced was blood. J is TRBJ1-5 and V is TRBV5-5; TRBD1 matches 7 bases. This receptor was obtained from a man aged 18 to 29 in good health. The CDR3 loop is CASSPGQAIHSNQPQHF. CDR3 nucleotide sequence: TGTGCCAGCAGCCCAGGACAGGCCATCCATAGTAATCAGCCCCAGCATTTT.